This T cell receptor beta chain was retrieved from a study of cytomegalovirus exposure and HLA in healthy donors. For the study at large: Among the 370 or so donors who were genotyped, about 86% fell in the genetic ancestry cluster that is associated with self-reported Caucasian donors. Study observations and caveats: A classifier reportedly called cytomegalovirus status with high sensitivity and specificity.

Germline V gene sequence: CDR1 LNHDA, CDR2 SQIVND (reference sequence). The ends were cut back, 5 bases at V and 0 bases at J, with 10 bases in the middle. This CDR3 has 15 residues. Note on this clone: Its target is not known.

The study ran its PCR with 60 Vbeta and 13 Jbeta primers. Generated by immunoSEQ multiplex PCR, the TCRdb table keeps only in-frame clones and is missing some. The table lists around 130,000 clones, approximately 71% of them singletons. The chain recombines TRBV19 with TRBJ1-4; D might be TRBD1 (5 bases). Sequenced input: PBMCs. This receptor was identified in a woman aged 55 to 70 in good health and CMV-seronegative. CDR3 coding DNA: TGTGCCAGTAGTCTCCGGGGGGCAACTAATGAAAAACTGTTTTTT. Its translation is CASSLRGATNEKLFF.